A selection of T cell receptor beta chains follows, all from one sample in a study of cytomegalovirus exposure and HLA in healthy donors. The data were produced by immunoSEQ multiplex PCR, yet TCRdb's version contains in-frame clones alone and is incomplete. This table holds approximately 150,000 clones, around 65% found once. The specimen sequenced was PBMCs. The receptor source for this set is a male donor in good health and CMV-seronegative. Each CDR3 is given with its conserved first and last residue. A D gene is named only where the DNA matches it firmly. The size entry is marked missing in some rows and otherwise reads once, few, many or a size class.

j_call clone_size d_call v_call cdr3_aa cdr3_nt
TRBJ1-1 . . TRBV6-1 CASIVYWDWRTEAFF TGTGCCAGCATCGTCTATTGGGACTGGCGCACTGAAGCTTTCTTT
TRBJ2-6 . TRBD1 TRBV5-1 CASSLLTGQGYSGANVLTF TGCGCCAGCAGCTTGCTTACGGGACAGGGATACTCGGGGGCCAACGTCCTGACTTTC
TRBJ1-2 . . TRBV28 CASSSDINYGYTF TGTGCCAGCAGTTCGGACATTAACTATGGCTACACCTTC
TRBJ1-3 few . TRBV13 CASNTWGAGNTIYF TGTGCCAGCAACACGTGGGGGGCTGGAAACACCATATATTTT
TRBJ2-3 . TRBD2 TRBV11-2 CASSLVAGGRSNTQYF TGTGCCAGCAGCTTAGTTGCGGGGGGCCGGTCGAATACGCAGTATTTT
TRBJ2-5 . . TRBV7-9 CSSSLLTGQETQYF TGTTCCAGCAGCTTATTGACAGGACAAGAGACCCAGTACTTC
TRBJ2-5 . TRBD1 TRBV30 CACGQGAETQYF TGTGCCTGTGGACAGGGGGCCGAGACCCAGTACTTC
TRBJ2-7 . TRBD1 TRBV6-5 CASSADRGPYEQYF TGTGCCAGCAGTGCCGACAGGGGGCCCTACGAGCAGTACTTC
TRBJ1-5 . . TRBV7-2 CASSRETNYQPQHF TGTGCCAGCAGCCGGGAGACAAATTATCAGCCCCAGCATTTT
TRBJ1-6 . TRBD1 TRBV28 CASRQGVNSPLHF TGTGCCAGCAGACAGGGGGTTAATTCACCCCTCCACTTT
TRBJ1-1 . TRBD1 TRBV5-4 CASSPLQGSLVNTEAFF TGTGCCAGCAGCCCCTTACAGGGGTCTCTCGTGAACACTGAAGCTTTCTTT
TRBJ1-6 . TRBD1 TRBV29-1 CSVGDRANSPLHF TGCAGCGTGGGGGACAGGGCTAATTCACCCCTCCACTTT
TRBJ2-7 . TRBD2 TRBV18 CASSPSSGGYEQYF TGTGCCAGCTCACCATCCAGCGGGGGCTACGAGCAGTACTTC
TRBJ2-3 . TRBD1 TRBV2 CATLGEPGTGGTDTQYF TGTGCCACCCTAGGGGAGCCCGGGACAGGGGGCACAGATACGCAGTATTTT
TRBJ2-1 . . TRBV29-1 CTAGWGSSEFF TGCACGGCGGGTTGGGGTTCATCCGAGTTCTTC
TRBJ1-1 . TRBD1 TRBV25-1 CASSEETGFTEAFF TGTGCCAGCAGTGAGGAGACAGGGTTCACTGAAGCTTTCTTT
TRBJ1-1 . . TRBV19 CASSIDLLTGAFF TGTGCCAGTAGTATAGATCTTCTAACAGGGGCTTTCTTT
TRBJ2-7 . . TRBV11-2 CASSPGISYEQYF TGTGCCAGCAGCCCAGGGATCTCCTACGAGCAGTACTTC
TRBJ1-5 . . TRBV30 CAWSPGDQPQHF TGTGCCTGGAGTCCAGGGGATCAGCCCCAGCATTTT
TRBJ2-5 . . TRBV7-3 CASSLMGTEEETQYF TGTGCCAGCAGCTTAATGGGCACGGAGGAAGAGACCCAGTACTTC
TRBJ1-3 few TRBD1 TRBV7-6 CASSGQGSSGNTIYF TGTGCCAGCAGCGGACAGGGGAGCTCTGGAAACACCATATATTTT
TRBJ2-7 few . TRBV7-2 CASSLAGGRREQYF TGTGCCAGCAGCTTAGCGGGGGGGCGTCGCGAGCAGTACTTC
TRBJ1-2 . TRBD1 TRBV5-1 CASSSGQGTGYPF TGCGCCAGCAGCTCGGGACAGGGGACCGGCTACCCCTTC
TRBJ2-1 once TRBD1 TRBV5-1 CASSRPTGQLYNEQFF TGCGCCAGCAGCCGTCCCACGGGACAGCTCTACAATGAGCAGTTCTTC
TRBJ2-7 . TRBD1 TRBV6-5 CASSAARDRGYEQYF TGTGCCAGCAGTGCCGCCCGGGACAGGGGCTACGAGCAGTACTTC
TRBJ1-2 few . TRBV7-9 CASSLAVEPYTF TGTGCCAGCAGCTTAGCGGTGGAGCCCTACACCTTC
TRBJ2-5 . TRBD1 TRBV6-6 CASSGQGGGREQYF TGTGCCAGCAGCGGACAGGGAGGTGGTCGGGAGCAGTACTTC
TRBJ1-4 . . TRBV11-2 CASSLGQQYATNEKLFF TGTGCCAGCAGCTTAGGACAGCAATACGCAACTAATGAAAAACTGTTTTTT
TRBJ2-3 few TRBD1 TRBV18 CASSPPARGDTQYF TGTGCCAGCTCACCACCGGCCAGGGGGGATACGCAGTATTTT
TRBJ1-1 . . TRBV7-9 CASSLDRRRNTEAFF TGTGCCAGCAGCTTAGACAGGCGCCGGAACACTGAAGCTTTCTTT
TRBJ1-4 . . TRBV2 CAQDSNEKLFF TGTGCCCAGGACAGTAATGAAAAACTGTTTTTT
TRBJ1-4 . . TRBV11-2 CASSFERSTELFF TGTGCCAGCAGCTTTGAAAGGTCCACAGAACTGTTTTTT
TRBJ2-7 . TRBD1 TRBV29-1 CSVRDRVGLGYEQYF TGCAGCGTTAGGGACAGGGTAGGACTTGGGTACGAGCAGTACTTC
TRBJ2-7 . TRBD2 TRBV11-2 CASSFTQAGSSYEQYF TGTGCCAGCAGCTTCACCCAAGCGGGGAGCTCCTACGAGCAGTACTTC
TRBJ2-1 . . TRBV7-6 CASSLRGSEYNEQFF TGTGCCAGCAGCCTTCGGGGGTCCGAATACAATGAGCAGTTCTTC
TRBJ1-1 few . TRBV9 CASSKRTGGNTEAFF TGTGCCAGCAGCAAGCGGACGGGGGGGAACACTGAAGCTTTCTTT
TRBJ1-1 . . TRBV5-1 CASSTDQATEAFF TGCGCCAGCAGCACCGACCAGGCCACTGAAGCTTTCTTT
TRBJ2-3 . TRBD2 TRBV7-3 CASSLKVQRGGLDTQYF TGTGCCAGCAGCTTAAAGGTACAGCGGGGGGGCCTGGATACGCAGTATTTT
TRBJ1-4 few TRBD1 TRBV18 CASSPLGGGNEKLFF TGTGCCAGCTCACCACTTGGAGGGGGCAATGAAAAACTGTTTTTT